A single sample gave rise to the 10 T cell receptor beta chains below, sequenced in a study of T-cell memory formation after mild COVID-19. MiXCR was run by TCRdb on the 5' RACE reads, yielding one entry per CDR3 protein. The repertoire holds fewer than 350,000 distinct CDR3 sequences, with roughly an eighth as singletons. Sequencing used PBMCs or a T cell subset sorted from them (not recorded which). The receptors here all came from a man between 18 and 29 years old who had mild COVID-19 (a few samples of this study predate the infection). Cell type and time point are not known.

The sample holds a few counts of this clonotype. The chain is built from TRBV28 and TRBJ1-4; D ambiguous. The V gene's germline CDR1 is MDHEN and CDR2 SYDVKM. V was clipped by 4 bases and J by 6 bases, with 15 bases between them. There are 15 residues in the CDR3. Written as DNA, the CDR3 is TGTGCCAGCAGTTGGTCGACCCGATCGCATGAAAAACTGTTTTTT. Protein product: CASSWSTRSHEKLFF.

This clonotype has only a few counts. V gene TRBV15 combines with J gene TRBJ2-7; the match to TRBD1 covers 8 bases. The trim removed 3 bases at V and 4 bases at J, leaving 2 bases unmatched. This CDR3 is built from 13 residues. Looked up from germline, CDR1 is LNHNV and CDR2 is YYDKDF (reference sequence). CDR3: CATSRGTGYEQYF. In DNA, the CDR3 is TGTGCCACCAGCAGGGGGACAGGATACGAGCAGTACTTC.

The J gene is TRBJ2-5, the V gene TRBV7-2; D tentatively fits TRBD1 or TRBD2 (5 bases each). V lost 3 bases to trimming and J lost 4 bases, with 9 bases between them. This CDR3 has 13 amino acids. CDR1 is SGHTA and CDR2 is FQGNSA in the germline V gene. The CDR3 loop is CASSLGPPETQYF. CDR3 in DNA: TGTGCCAGCAGCTTGGGACCCCCAGAGACCCAGTACTTC.

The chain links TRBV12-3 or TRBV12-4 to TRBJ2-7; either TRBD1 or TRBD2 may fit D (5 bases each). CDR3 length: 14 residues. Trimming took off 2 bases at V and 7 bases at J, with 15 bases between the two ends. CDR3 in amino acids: CASSLTRDGREQYF. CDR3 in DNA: TGTGCCAGCAGTTTAACCCGGGACGGGCGGGAGCAGTACTTC.

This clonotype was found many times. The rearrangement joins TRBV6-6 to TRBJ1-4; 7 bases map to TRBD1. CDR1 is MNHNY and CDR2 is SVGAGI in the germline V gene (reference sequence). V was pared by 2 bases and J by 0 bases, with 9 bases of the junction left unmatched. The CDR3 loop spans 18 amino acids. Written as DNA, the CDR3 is TGTGCCAGCAGTTACAATAGGGACAGAGATGCAACTAATGAAAAACTGTTTTTT. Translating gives CASSYNRDRDATNEKLFF.

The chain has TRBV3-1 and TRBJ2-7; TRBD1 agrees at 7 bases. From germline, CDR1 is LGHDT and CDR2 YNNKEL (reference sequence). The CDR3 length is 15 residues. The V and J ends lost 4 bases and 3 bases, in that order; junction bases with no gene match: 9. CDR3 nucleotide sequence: TGTGCCAGCAGCCCAACGCCGGGACAGCTCTACGAGCAGTACGTC. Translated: CASSPTPGQLYEQYV.

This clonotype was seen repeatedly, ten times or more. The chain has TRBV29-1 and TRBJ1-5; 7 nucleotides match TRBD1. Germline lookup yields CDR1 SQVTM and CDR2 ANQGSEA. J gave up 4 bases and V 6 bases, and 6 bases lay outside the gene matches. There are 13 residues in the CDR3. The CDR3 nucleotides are TGCAGCGTCGCTGGGACAGCTAATCAGCCCCAGCATTTT. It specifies CSVAGTANQPQHF.

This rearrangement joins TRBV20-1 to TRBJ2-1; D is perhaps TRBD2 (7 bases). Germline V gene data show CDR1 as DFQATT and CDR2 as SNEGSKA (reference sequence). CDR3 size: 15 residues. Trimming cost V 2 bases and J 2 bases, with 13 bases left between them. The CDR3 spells CSARISGGPYNEQFF. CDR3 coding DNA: TGCAGTGCTAGAATTTCGGGGGGCCCCTACAATGAGCAGTTCTTC.

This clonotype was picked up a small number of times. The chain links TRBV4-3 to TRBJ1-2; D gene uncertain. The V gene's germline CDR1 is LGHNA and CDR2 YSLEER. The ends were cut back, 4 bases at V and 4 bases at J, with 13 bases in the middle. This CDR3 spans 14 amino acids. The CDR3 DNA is TGCGCCAGCAGCCTTCCCGGGAGGGCCTATGGCTACACCTTC. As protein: CASSLPGRAYGYTF.

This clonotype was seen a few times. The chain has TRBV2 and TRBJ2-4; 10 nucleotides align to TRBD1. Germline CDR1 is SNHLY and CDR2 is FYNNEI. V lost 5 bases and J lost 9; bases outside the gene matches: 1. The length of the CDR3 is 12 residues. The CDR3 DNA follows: TGTGCCAGCAGTAGACAGGGGGCCATTCAGTACTTC. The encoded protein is CASSRQGAIQYF.